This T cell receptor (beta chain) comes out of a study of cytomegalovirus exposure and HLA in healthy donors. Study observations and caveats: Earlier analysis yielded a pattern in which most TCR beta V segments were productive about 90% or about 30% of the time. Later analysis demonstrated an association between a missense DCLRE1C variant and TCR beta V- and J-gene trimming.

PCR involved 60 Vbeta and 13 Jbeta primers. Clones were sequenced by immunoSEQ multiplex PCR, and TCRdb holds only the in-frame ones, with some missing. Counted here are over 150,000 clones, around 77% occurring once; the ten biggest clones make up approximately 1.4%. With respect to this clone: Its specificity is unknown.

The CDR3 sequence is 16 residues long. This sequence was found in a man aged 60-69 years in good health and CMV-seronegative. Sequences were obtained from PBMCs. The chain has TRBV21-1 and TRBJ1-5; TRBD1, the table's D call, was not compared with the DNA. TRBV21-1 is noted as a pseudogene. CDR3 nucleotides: TGTGCCAGCAGCAAACCGACAGGGGGTAGAAATCAGCCCCAGCATTTT. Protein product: CASSKPTGGRNQPQHF.